This T cell receptor (beta chain) was recorded in a study of T cells in Graves' hyperthyroidism and ophthalmopathy. The CDR3 totals 17 residues. Germline CDR1 SGHRS, CDR2 YFSETQ. About this clonotype itself: One end of the junction does not line up with germline, which may come from a read error.

Amplification yielded TCR beta CDR3 regions, with RNA transcripts as the source. HTBI primers were the set used in a first-round RT-PCR of the TCR CDR3. TCRdb re-analysed the multiplex PCR reads in MiXCR, keeping a single row per CDR3 protein. This table has hundreds of thousands of distinct CDR3 sequences, around a sixth appearing once. The rearrangement uses TRBV5-1 and TRBJ2-2, with 7 bases matching TRBD1. The sample consisted of blood. The source is a woman in her late teens or twenties with Graves' hyperthyroidism. The CDR3 loop is CASSLKWDSPNAGELFF. In nucleotides, the CDR3 is TGCGCCAGCAGCTTGAAGTGGGACAGCCCGAACGCCGGGGAGCTGTTTTTT.